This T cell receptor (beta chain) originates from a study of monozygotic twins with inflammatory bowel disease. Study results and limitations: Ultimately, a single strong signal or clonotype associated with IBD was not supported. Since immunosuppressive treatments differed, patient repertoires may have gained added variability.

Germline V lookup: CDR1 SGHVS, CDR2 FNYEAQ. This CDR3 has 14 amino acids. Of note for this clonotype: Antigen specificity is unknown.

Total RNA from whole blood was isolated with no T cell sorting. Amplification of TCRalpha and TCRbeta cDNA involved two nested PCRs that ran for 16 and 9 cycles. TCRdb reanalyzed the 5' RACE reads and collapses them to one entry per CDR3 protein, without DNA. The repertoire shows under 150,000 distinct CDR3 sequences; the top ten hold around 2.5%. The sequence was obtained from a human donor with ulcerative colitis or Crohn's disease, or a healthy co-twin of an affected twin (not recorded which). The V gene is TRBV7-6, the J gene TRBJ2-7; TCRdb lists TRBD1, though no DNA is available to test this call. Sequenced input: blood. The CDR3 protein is CASSSRDRAIEQYF. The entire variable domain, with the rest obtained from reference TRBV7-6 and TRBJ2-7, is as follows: GAGVSQSPRYKVTKRGQDVALRCDPISGHVSLYWYRQALGQGPEFLTYFNYEAQQDKSGLPNDRFSAERPEGSISTLTIQRTEQRDSAMYRCASSSRDRAIEQYFGPGTRLTVT.